This TCR beta chain was captured in a study of long-term antiretroviral therapy in people with HIV. Study context: The oldest samples precede the 2015 immediate-ART recommendation by about a decade.

Germline CDR1 SGDLS, CDR2 YYNGEE. V dropped 0 bases and J dropped 8 bases, with 13 bases sitting between them. CDR3 length equals 14 residues. General study findings and limits: Nothing was known about ART adherence, viral resistance or changes in therapy. HIV repertoires covered narrower CDR3 length ranges than controls did.

The immunoSEQ assay was v3.0, run at survey level. Sequencing was performed with immunoSEQ multiplex PCR; in TCRdb, only in-frame clones are kept and a portion is missing. The profile covers about 39,000 clones, with about 85% appearing a single time and roughly 5.7% taken by the ten largest. Notes on this clone: Its cognate antigen is unknown.

The origin of this receptor is a woman between 45 and 65 years old with HIV. This chain joins TRBV9 and TRBJ2-3; perhaps TRBD1 as D (6 bases). The sequences come from unsorted PBMCs, collected 3.1 years after starting antiretroviral therapy. The CDR3 region has the DNA TGTGCCAGCAGCGTAGACCCAGGGGCTAGTACGCAGTATTTT. Amino acid sequence: CASSVDPGASTQYF. Complete variable domain (other parts from reference TRBV9 and TRBJ2-3): DSGVTQTPKHLITATGQRVTLRCSPRSGDLSVYWYQQSLDQGLQFLIQYYNGEERAKGNILERFSAQQFPDLHSELNLSSLELGDSALYFCASSVDPGASTQYFGPGTRLTVL.